Following are 32 T cell receptor beta chains from one sample sequenced in a study of T cell clonality in common variable immunodeficiency. Here immunoSEQ multiplex PCR was the method, and the copy in TCRdb shows in-frame clones only, minus some. The counts give roughly 50,000 clones, none of them seen only once; 3.4% is held by the top ten. The sample taken for sequencing was peripheral blood mononuclear cells. These receptors were collected from a person aged 18-70 years in good health.

Concerning this clone itself: From the germline J gene comes the end of the CDR3, since the read stops 3 residues before it. The chain combines TRBV19 with TRBJ1-6; weak D call: TRBD1 (6 bases). V was trimmed by 8 bases and J by 7 bases, leaving 15 bases between them. In germline, CDR1 is LNHDA, CDR2 SQIVND (reference sequence). The CDR3 is made up of 14 amino acids. The CDR3 sequence: CASGGQGLNSPLHF. CDR3 DNA (partial): TGTGCCAGTGGTGGCCAGGGGTTGAATTCACCC.

This clone was counted at least ten times. The CDR3 extends 3 residues past the end of the read, so its final part is completed from the germline J gene. The V gene is TRBV5-1, the J gene TRBJ2-2; tentative D call: TRBD1 (6 bases). Germline CDR1 SGHRS, CDR2 YFSETQ. Trimming pared 3 bases from V and 1 base from J, leaving 7 bases between. This CDR3 is built from 14 residues. Partial CDR3 DNA: TGCGCCAGCAGCTCGGGACAGAACACCGGGGAG. Protein: CASSSGQNTGE. The whole CDR3 is CASSSGQNTGELFF.

The sample holds many counts of this clone. The read terminates 3 residues ahead of where the CDR3 ends, so the germline J gene completes it. The chain recombines TRBV5-5 with TRBJ1-2; 8 positions match TRBD1. This CDR3 comprises 14 residues. From germline, CDR1 is SGHKS and CDR2 YYEKEE (reference sequence). V shed 4 bases, J shed 4 bases, and the junction held 6 bases outside the gene matches. CDR3 DNA, as far as it was read: TGTGCCAGCAGCCGAGACAGGGGCACCTATGGC. Amino acid sequence: CASSRDRGTYG. In full, the CDR3 is CASSRDRGTYGYTF.

This clone was counted at least ten times. The read terminates 3 residues ahead of where the CDR3 ends, so the germline J gene completes it. This chain links TRBV30 with TRBJ2-3; TRBD2 agrees at 11 bases. The CDR3 is made up of 15 amino acids. V was clipped by 0 bases and J by 3 bases; unmatched bases: 2. Germline assignment: CDR1 GTSNPN and CDR2 SVGIG (reference sequence). The CDR3 protein is CAWSVLAGVTDTQYF. CDR3 bases read: TGTGCCTGGAGTGTACTAGCGGGAGTGACAGATACG.

In this sample, this clone turned up many times. Read coverage stops 3 residues before the CDR3 terminus; the germline J gene supplies the remainder. The V and J genes are TRBV30 and TRBJ1-2; TRBD1 is a possible D gene (5 bases). The V gene lost 0 bases and the J gene lost 4 bases, with 9 bases spanning the gap. Looked up from germline, CDR1 is GTSNPN and CDR2 is SVGIG (reference sequence). This CDR3 contains 13 residues. CDR3 in amino acids: CAWSVTGGYGYTF. The DNA read from the CDR3 is TGTGCCTGGAGTGTAACCGGGGGCTATGGC.

In this sample, this clone turned up many times. Read coverage stops 3 residues before the CDR3 terminus; the germline J gene supplies the remainder. V gene TRBV12-3 or TRBV12-4 combines with J gene TRBJ2-3; D might be TRBD1 (7 bases). The CDR3 has 13 residues. Trimming removed 6 bases at V and 8 bases at J, with 15 bases between. Partial CDR3 DNA: TGTGCCAGCAGCCACGCAGGGGGAGGTACG. This sequence encodes CASSHAGGGT. The whole CDR3 reads CASSHAGGGTQYF.

In its sample, this clone was seen many times. CDR3 DNA, as far as it was read: TGTGCCACCCGGGACTTCGGATACAATGAG. Its translation is CATRDFGYNE. The complete CDR3 reads CATRDFGYNEQFF. This chain uses TRBV19 with TRBJ2-1; a weak D match, TRBD2 (6 bases). The sequenced fragment ends 3 residues before the CDR3 boundary, so the rest is inferred from the germline J gene. The V and J ends lost 10 bases and 4 bases respectively, with 14 bases between them. Germline V lookup: CDR1 LNHDA, CDR2 SQIVND (reference sequence). This CDR3 is 13 amino acids long.

This clone showed up just a few times. The sequenced fragment ends 3 residues before the CDR3 boundary, so the rest is inferred from the germline J gene. The chain has TRBV7-9 and TRBJ1-1; maybe TRBD1 (5 bases). Between the trimmed V and J ends, which lost 4 bases and 0 bases, there was a span of 12 bases. This CDR3 contains 15 residues. Germline V gene sequence: CDR1 SEHNR, CDR2 FQNEAQ (reference sequence). The CDR3 bases that were read are TGTGCCAGCAGCTCCCGGGGGGGGATGAACACTGAA. It specifies CASSSRGGMNTE. The complete CDR3 sequence is CASSSRGGMNTEAFF.

This clone was seen at least ten times. The CDR3 end lies 3 residues beyond the end of the read and is filled in from the germline J gene. The J gene is TRBJ1-2, the V gene TRBV30, with D possibly matching TRBD1 (5 bases). Germline V gene sequence: CDR1 GTSNPN, CDR2 SVGIG (reference sequence). The CDR3 contains 9 residues. The V and J ends lost 7 bases and 5 bases respectively, with 5 bases between them. CDR3 residues: CASGYGYTF. Incomplete CDR3 DNA: TGTGCCTCAGGGTATGGC.

With respect to this clone: The CDR3 extends 3 residues past the end of the read, so its final part is completed from the germline J gene. The V and J genes are TRBV7-9 and TRBJ1-2; D gene ambiguous. The CDR3 extends over 15 amino acids. The germline V gene has CDR1 SEHNR and CDR2 FQNEAQ (reference sequence). CDR3 in amino acids: CASSTRTSFPYDYTF. The covered CDR3 bases are TGTGCCAGCAGCACACGGACTAGCTTCCCCTACGAC.

This clone was counted at least ten times. Read sequence stops 3 residues before the CDR3 end, and the germline J gene provides the missing end. The V call is TRBV29-1, the J call TRBJ1-2, with TRBD1 matching over 10 bases. This CDR3 comprises 13 residues. The V and J ends lost 3 bases and 7 bases, in that order; junction bases with no gene match: 5. From germline, CDR1 is SQVTM and CDR2 ANQGSEA. The CDR3 reads CSVDSGQGFGYTF. Partial CDR3 DNA: TGCAGCGTTGACTCGGGACAGGGGTTTGGC.

This clone was picked up many times. CDR3 loop: CSARTGVGTGELFF. The sequenced part of the CDR3 DNA is TGCAGTGCTAGAACAGGGGTGGGCACCGGGGAG. The chain couples TRBV20-1 to TRBJ2-2; TRBD1 matches at 7 bases. The read finishes 3 residues shy of the CDR3 end, and the germline J gene is used to complete it. This CDR3 is 14 amino acids long. J was trimmed by 4 bases and V by 2 bases; bases with no gene match: 4. CDR1 and CDR2 (germline): DFQATT, SNEGSKA (reference sequence).

This clone appeared many times. The sequence runs out 3 residues before the end of the CDR3; the remainder is reconstructed from the germline J gene. The chain links TRBV9 to TRBJ2-2, with TRBD2 identical over 8 bases. J gave up 4 bases and V 7 bases, and 12 bases lay outside the gene matches. Germline-derived CDR1 and CDR2 are SGDLS and YYNGEE. The CDR3 consists of 16 residues. The part of the CDR3 DNA that was read is TGTGCCAGCGGGAGCGGGAGTAGCCTGGGCACCGGGGAG. Its translation: CASGSGSSLGTGE. The CDR3 as a whole reads CASGSGSSLGTGELFF.

This clone was recorded at least ten times. The read falls 3 residues short of the CDR3 end, and the missing part is taken from the germline J gene. The V call is TRBV13, the J call TRBJ1-2; no reliable D call. The CDR3 runs 14 residues. V was cut by 2 bases and J by 5 bases, with 12 bases left in between. CDR1 and CDR2 (germline): PRHDT, FYEKMQ (reference sequence). The CDR3 bases that were read are TGTGCCAGCAGCTTATTTCTATCCCTATATGGC. It is translated as CASSLFLSLYG. The whole CDR3 sequence is CASSLFLSLYGYTF.

This clone was seen at least ten times. The read ends 3 residues before the CDR3 terminus; that terminus is restored from the germline J gene. The chain carries TRBV6-1 and TRBJ2-2; 8 bases are a match to TRBD2. The CDR3 sequence is 15 residues long. V was clipped by 4 bases and J by 4 bases; unmatched bases: 5. Germline values: CDR1 MNHNS, CDR2 SASEGT. CDR3 DNA, as far as it was read: TGTGCCAGCAGTGTCCAGCGGGAGCTCACCGGGGAG. Translating gives CASSVQRELTGE. The entire CDR3 sequence reads CASSVQRELTGELFF.

Note on this clone: The DNA ends 3 residues before the CDR3 does, and the rest of the CDR3 is filled in from the germline J gene. This chain connects TRBV13 to TRBJ1-1, with TRBD1 as a possible D gene (5 bases). The CDR3 sequence is 16 residues long. Trimming took 0 bases from V and 3 from J, leaving 14 bases between them. Germline values: CDR1 PRHDT, CDR2 FYEKMQ (reference sequence). CDR3 amino acids: CASSLGSRGGDTEAFF. CDR3 DNA (partial): TGTGCCAGCAGCTTAGGGAGTAGGGGAGGGGACACTGAA.

The sample holds a few counts of this clone. The read finishes 3 residues shy of the CDR3 end, and the germline J gene is used to complete it. The chain recombines TRBV18 with TRBJ1-1; D possibly corresponds to TRBD1 (6 bases). V lost 5 bases to trimming and J lost 1 base, with 8 bases between them. CDR3 length: 13 amino acids. Germline loops: CDR1 KGHSH, CDR2 LQKENI. The covered CDR3 bases are TGTGCCAGCTCAAGGACAGCGAACACTGAA. Amino acids: CASSRTANTE. The CDR3 as a whole reads CASSRTANTEAFF.

This clone was detected only a few times. The read ends 3 residues early relative to the CDR3; the germline J gene fills the gap. The rearrangement joins TRBV19 to TRBJ1-6, with 7 positions matching TRBD1. V gave up 4 bases and J gave up 8 bases; unmatched junction bases: 23. The CDR3 is made up of 20 amino acids. In germline, CDR1 is LNHDA, CDR2 SQIVND (reference sequence). The sequenced part of the CDR3 DNA is TGTGCCAGTAGTACCGCGGGGACAGACCCAGCCGCAGAACGGGATTCACCC. Residues: CASSTAGTDPAAERDSP. The full CDR3 sequence reads CASSTAGTDPAAERDSPLHF.

As for this clone: This probably arose from a read error, given a far larger clone one base away. Coverage ceases 3 residues before the CDR3 finishes, and the germline J gene fills in the end. The chain carries TRBV19 and TRBJ2-1; 7 bases align to TRBD1. Germline V gene lookup returns CDR1 LNHDA and CDR2 SQIVND (reference sequence). The CDR3 is 16 residues long. The CDR3 loop reads CAISRNPGQLYNEQFF. CDR3 DNA (partial): TGTGCCATTAGTCGTAACCCGGGACAGCTATACAATGAG.

This clone was found many times. Coverage ceases 3 residues before the CDR3 finishes, and the germline J gene fills in the end. The chain employs TRBV20-1 and TRBJ2-3; 10 bases are a match to TRBD2. Germline-derived CDR1 and CDR2 are DFQATT and SNEGSKA (reference sequence). This CDR3 has 19 amino acids. Unmatched junction bases numbered 18, after V lost 2 bases and J lost 4 bases. The CDR3 sequence is CSARPRGRSGLASADTQYF. CDR3 bases read: TGCAGTGCTAGACCGAGGGGAAGGTCGGGACTAGCGTCCGCAGATACG.

A note on this clone: The read terminates 3 residues before the CDR3 end, so the remaining end is supplied by the germline J gene. The chain couples TRBV2 to TRBJ1-1, with 8 bases matching TRBD1. CDR1 is SNHLY and CDR2 is FYNNEI in the germline V gene. This CDR3 has 13 amino acids. The trim removed 7 bases at V and 1 base at J, leaving 2 bases unmatched. CDR3 DNA, as far as it was read: TGTGCCAGCAAGGGACAGGAGAACACTGAA. Encoded protein: CASKGQENTE. The complete CDR3 reads CASKGQENTEAFF.

This clone was seen repeatedly, ten times or more. Read sequence stops 3 residues before the CDR3 end, and the germline J gene provides the missing end. This rearrangement joins TRBV12-3 or TRBV12-4 to TRBJ2-1, with D possibly being TRBD2 (6 bases). V was clipped by 2 bases and J by 5 bases, with 16 bases between them. CDR3 length equals 16 residues. The sequenced part of the CDR3 DNA is TGTGCCAGCAGTTTAATCGGTCTAGCGAATGACAATGAG. Its translation is CASSLIGLANDNE. The full CDR3 reads CASSLIGLANDNEQFF.

This clone was seen repeatedly, ten times or more. Read data end 3 residues before the CDR3 end; the end is taken from the germline J gene. The chain has TRBV5-1 and TRBJ2-7, with 7 bases that match TRBD1. V trimming: 0 bases; J trimming: 6 bases; junction bases outside the gene matches: 6. The CDR3 is made up of 14 amino acids. Germline loops: CDR1 SGHRS, CDR2 YFSETQ. The CDR3 bases that were read are TGCGCCAGCAGCTTGGAGGGGGCGCCGGGCGAG. It is translated as CASSLEGAPGE. Given in full, the CDR3 is CASSLEGAPGEQYF.

This clone appeared many times. The read comes to an end 3 residues before the CDR3 does, leaving the germline J gene to fill in the end. The rearrangement joins TRBV5-1 to TRBJ1-6; 8 positions agree with TRBD1. This CDR3 has 13 residues. Per the germline V gene, CDR1 is SGHRS and CDR2 is YFSETQ. V dropped 3 bases and J dropped 10; count of bases not matched to a gene: 3. Here the CDR3 reads CASSSDRDSPLHF. The covered CDR3 bases are TGCGCCAGCAGCTCGGACAGGGACTCACCC.

Regarding this clone: The CDR3 end falls 3 residues outside the read, so it is completed with the germline J gene. This rearrangement joins TRBV6-2 or TRBV6-3 to TRBJ1-2; no firm D call. Germline V lookup: CDR1 MNHEY, CDR2 SVGEGT. The CDR3 sequence is 13 residues long. The CDR3 bases that were read are TGTGCCAGCAGTTACGGACTAGCTTACGAC. This encodes CASSYGLAYD. The entire CDR3 protein reads CASSYGLAYDYTF.

As concerns this clone: The CDR3 end is not reached by the read, which stops 3 residues before it; the germline J gene fills it in. The V call is TRBV2, the J call TRBJ1-5; 8 bases map to TRBD1. This CDR3 region has 18 residues. V was clipped by 7 bases and J by 2 bases; unmatched bases: 16. The germline CDR1 and CDR2 sequences are SNHLY and FYNNEI. CDR3 loop: CASMGGTGKRGRNQPQHF. The part of the CDR3 DNA that was read is TGTGCCAGCATGGGGGGGACAGGAAAAAGGGGTCGCAATCAGCCC.

This clone was seen more than once but under ten times. The read comes to an end 3 residues before the CDR3 does, leaving the germline J gene to fill in the end. The chain has TRBV30 and TRBJ2-7, with D perhaps matching TRBD1 (5 bases). The CDR3 runs 13 residues. The V and J ends lost 0 bases and 3 bases respectively, with 9 bases between them. CDR1 is GTSNPN and CDR2 is SVGIG in the germline V gene (reference sequence). CDR3 in amino acids: CAWSVGRVYEQYF. The part of the CDR3 DNA that was read is TGTGCCTGGAGTGTTGGCAGGGTCTACGAG.

This clone was seen at least ten times. The CDR3 end falls 3 residues outside the read, so it is completed with the germline J gene. The rearrangement uses TRBV19 and TRBJ2-1; D not resolved. V was clipped by 3 bases and J by 5 bases, with 14 bases between them. Germline CDR1 is LNHDA and CDR2 is SQIVND (reference sequence). CDR3 size: 15 residues. CDR3 protein: CASSMLSFVNNEQFF. CDR3 bases read: TGTGCCAGTAGTATGTTAAGCTTTGTGAACAATGAG.

This clone was observed a handful of times. The covered CDR3 bases are TGCAGTGCTAGGTCCCCTGGCGGAACCTACGAG. The encoded protein is CSARSPGGTYE. The entire CDR3 protein is CSARSPGGTYEQYF. The rearrangement links TRBV20-1 to TRBJ2-7, with unresolved D. The DNA ends 3 residues before the CDR3 does, and the rest of the CDR3 is filled in from the germline J gene. The CDR3 is 14 amino acids. CDR1 is DFQATT and CDR2 is SNEGSKA in the germline V gene (reference sequence). Trimming removed 3 bases from V and 2 bases from J, with 14 bases in between.

Many counts were recorded for this clone. The CDR3 goes on 3 residues after the read ends, and that part is filled in from the germline J gene. V and J are TRBV30 and TRBJ1-5; no firm D call. This CDR3 contains 13 residues. V was trimmed by 0 bases and J by 7 bases, leaving 10 bases between them. Germline-derived CDR1 and CDR2 are GTSNPN and SVGIG (reference sequence). CDR3 bases read: TGTGCCTGGAGTGTACGCCCAGGCCAGCCC. Protein product: CAWSVRPGQP. The whole CDR3 is CAWSVRPGQPQHF.

This clone was recorded many times. The read falls 3 residues short of the CDR3 end, and the missing part is taken from the germline J gene. The V and J genes are TRBV20-1 and TRBJ1-1; D is unclear. V was cut by 3 bases and J by 7 bases, with 9 bases left in between. Germline values: CDR1 DFQATT, CDR2 SNEGSKA (reference sequence). The CDR3 has 11 residues. CDR3 loop: CSASASYEAFF. The sequenced part of the CDR3 DNA is TGCAGTGCTAGCGCGTCCTATGAA.

In this sample, this clone turned up many times. Read sequence stops 3 residues before the CDR3 end, and the germline J gene provides the missing end. This sequence joins TRBV18 and TRBJ1-6, with 9 positions matching TRBD1. The germline CDR1 and CDR2 sequences are KGHSH and LQKENI. Trimming removed 3 bases from V and 10 bases from J; junction bases left unmatched: 19. This CDR3 has 19 residues. CDR3 DNA, as far as it was read: TGTGCCAGCTCACCTTCCTCCGGGACAGGGCCTGGGATAGTATCACCC. Translating gives CASSPSSGTGPGIVSP. The entire CDR3 sequence reads CASSPSSGTGPGIVSPLHF.